This T cell receptor (beta chain) was retrieved from a study of hypomethylating agent response in myelodysplastic syndrome. Across the whole study: With a mean age of roughly 70 +/- 6.9 years, patients were most commonly cytogenetically diploid. Most often mutated was TET2, found in about 50% of the 11 patients.

Regarding this clone: What it binds is unknown.

Germline values: CDR1 SGHTA, CDR2 FQGNSA. Trimming removed 5 bases at V and 0 bases at J, with 14 bases between. This CDR3 has 16 amino acids. Two replicates of about 200 ng each gave 400 ng DNA per sample, survey resolution. TCRdb's table, derived via immunoSEQ multiplex PCR, lists solely in-frame clones and lacks some. The sample lists approximately 1,600 clones, 83% occurring once. Study outcomes and limitations: The cohort was small, with only about 11 patients analyzed.

Sequenced material: bone marrow, taken before or after starting hypomethylating agent treatment for myelodysplastic syndrome (not recorded which). The chain carries TRBV7-2 and TRBJ1-5; D might be TRBD1 (6 bases). The sequence was obtained from a human donor with myelodysplastic syndrome. The CDR3 nucleotides are TGTGCCAGCAGCGAACAGGGAGGGAATAGCAATCAGCCCCAGCATTTT. Its protein is CASSEQGGNSNQPQHF.